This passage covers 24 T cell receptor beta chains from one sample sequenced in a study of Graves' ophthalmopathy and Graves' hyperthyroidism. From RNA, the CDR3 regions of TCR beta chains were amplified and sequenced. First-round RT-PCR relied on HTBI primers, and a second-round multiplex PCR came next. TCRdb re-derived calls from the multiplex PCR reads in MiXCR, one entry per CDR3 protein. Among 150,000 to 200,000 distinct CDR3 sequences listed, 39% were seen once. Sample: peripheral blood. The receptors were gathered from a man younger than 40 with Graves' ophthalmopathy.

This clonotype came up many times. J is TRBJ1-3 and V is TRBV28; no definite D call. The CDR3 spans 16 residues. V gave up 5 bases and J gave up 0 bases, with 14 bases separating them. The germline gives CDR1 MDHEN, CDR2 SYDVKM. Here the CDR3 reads CASSPAQTVSGNTIYF. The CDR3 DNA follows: TGTGCCAGCAGTCCCGCCCAAACAGTCTCTGGAAACACCATATATTTT.

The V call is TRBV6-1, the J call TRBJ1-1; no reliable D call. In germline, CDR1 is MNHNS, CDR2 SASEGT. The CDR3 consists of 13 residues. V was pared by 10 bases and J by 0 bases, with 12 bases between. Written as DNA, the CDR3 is TGTGCCACCCGACTGAAGCTGAACACTGAAGCTTTCTTT. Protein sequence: CATRLKLNTEAFF.

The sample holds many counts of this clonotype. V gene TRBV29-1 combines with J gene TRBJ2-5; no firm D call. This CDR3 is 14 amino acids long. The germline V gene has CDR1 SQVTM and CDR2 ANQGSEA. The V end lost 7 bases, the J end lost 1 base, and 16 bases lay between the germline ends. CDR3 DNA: TGCAGCGCGCAGGCTAGAGGTCCCCAAGAGACCCAGTACTTC. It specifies CSAQARGPQETQYF.

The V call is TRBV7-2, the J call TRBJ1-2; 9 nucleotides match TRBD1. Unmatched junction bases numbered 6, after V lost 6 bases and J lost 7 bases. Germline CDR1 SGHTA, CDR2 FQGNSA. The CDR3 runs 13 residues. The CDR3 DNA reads TGTGCCAGCAGGGGACAGGGATTGGGTGGCTACACCTTC. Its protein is CASRGQGLGGYTF.

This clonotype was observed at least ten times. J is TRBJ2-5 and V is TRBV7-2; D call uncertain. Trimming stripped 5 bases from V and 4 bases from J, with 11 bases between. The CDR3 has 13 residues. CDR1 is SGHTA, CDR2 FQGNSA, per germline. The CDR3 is CASSPRVGETQYF. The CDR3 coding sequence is TGTGCCAGCAGCCCCCGGGTAGGAGAGACCCAGTACTTC.

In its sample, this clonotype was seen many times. CDR3 protein: CASSQWPGLASFQYF. The CDR3 nucleotides are TGCGCCAGCAGCCAATGGCCGGGACTAGCGAGCTTTCAGTACTTC. This sequence joins TRBV4-3 and TRBJ2-4, with TRBD2 matching 10 bases. The CDR3 length is 15 residues. Germline V gives CDR1 LGHNA, CDR2 YSLEER. With V trimmed by 2 bases and J by 11 bases, 9 bases remained unmatched.

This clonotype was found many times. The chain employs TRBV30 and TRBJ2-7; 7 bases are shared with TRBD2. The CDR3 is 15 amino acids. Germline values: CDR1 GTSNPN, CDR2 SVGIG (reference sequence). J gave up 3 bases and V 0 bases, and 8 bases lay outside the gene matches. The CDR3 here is CAWSVAGRIGYEQYF. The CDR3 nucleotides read TGTGCCTGGAGTGTAGCCGGGAGGATCGGCTACGAGCAGTACTTC.

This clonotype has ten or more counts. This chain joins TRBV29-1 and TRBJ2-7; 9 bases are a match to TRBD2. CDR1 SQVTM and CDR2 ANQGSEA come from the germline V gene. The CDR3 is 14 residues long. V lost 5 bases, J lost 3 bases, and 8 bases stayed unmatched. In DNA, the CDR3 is TGCAGCGTTTCGACTAGCGGCGGTTTCTACGAGCAGTACTTC. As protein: CSVSTSGGFYEQYF.

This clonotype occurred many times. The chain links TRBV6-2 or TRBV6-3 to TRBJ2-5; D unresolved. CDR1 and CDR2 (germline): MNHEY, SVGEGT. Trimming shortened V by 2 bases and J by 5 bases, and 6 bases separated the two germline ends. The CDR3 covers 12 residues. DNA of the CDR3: TGTGCCAGCAGTTACGATGGGGAGACCCAGTACTTC. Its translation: CASSYDGETQYF.

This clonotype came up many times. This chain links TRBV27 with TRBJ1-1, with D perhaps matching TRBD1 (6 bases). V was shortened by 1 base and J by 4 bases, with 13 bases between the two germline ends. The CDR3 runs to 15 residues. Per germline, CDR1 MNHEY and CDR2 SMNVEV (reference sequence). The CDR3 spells CASSLFPQTGTEAFF. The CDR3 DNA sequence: TGTGCCAGCAGTTTATTCCCGCAGACAGGCACTGAAGCTTTCTTT.

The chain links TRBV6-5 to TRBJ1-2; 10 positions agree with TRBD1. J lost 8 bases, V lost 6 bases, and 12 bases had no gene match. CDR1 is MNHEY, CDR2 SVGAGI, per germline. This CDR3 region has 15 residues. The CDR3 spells CASSSTRQGAQGYTF. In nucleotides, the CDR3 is TGTGCCAGCAGCTCTACGAGACAGGGGGCCCAGGGCTACACCTTC.

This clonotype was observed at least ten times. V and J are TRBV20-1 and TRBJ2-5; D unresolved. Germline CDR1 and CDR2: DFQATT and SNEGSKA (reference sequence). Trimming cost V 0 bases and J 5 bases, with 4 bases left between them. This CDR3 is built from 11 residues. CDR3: CSARDDETQYF. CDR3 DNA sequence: TGCAGTGCTAGAGATGATGAGACCCAGTACTTC.

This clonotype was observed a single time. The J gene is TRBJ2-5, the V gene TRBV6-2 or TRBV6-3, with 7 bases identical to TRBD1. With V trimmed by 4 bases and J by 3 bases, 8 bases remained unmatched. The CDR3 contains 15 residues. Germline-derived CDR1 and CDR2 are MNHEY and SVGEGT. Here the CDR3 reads CASSSLGTVEETQYF. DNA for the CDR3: TGTGCCAGCAGTTCCCTCGGGACAGTAGAAGAGACCCAGTACTTC.

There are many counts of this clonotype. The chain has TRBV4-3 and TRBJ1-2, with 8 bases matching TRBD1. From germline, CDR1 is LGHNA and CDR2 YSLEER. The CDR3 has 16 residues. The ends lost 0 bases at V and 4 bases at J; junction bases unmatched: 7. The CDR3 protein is CASSQDRGQVFYGYTF. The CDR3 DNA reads TGCGCCAGCAGCCAAGATCGGGGACAGGTTTTCTATGGCTACACCTTC.

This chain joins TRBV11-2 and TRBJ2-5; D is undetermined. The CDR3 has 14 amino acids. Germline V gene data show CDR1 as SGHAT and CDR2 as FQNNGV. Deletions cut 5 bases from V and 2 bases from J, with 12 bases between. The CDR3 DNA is TGTGCCAGCAGCCAAGAGAGGAATCAAGAGACCCAGTACTTC. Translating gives CASSQERNQETQYF.

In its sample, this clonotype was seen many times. CDR3 DNA sequence: TGTGCCAGCAGTGATCCAGGTGGGGTGGTCGCTGAAGCTTTCTTT. The encoded protein is CASSDPGGVVAEAFF. The chain has TRBV6-2 or TRBV6-3 and TRBJ1-1; no clear D gene. The CDR3 consists of 15 residues. V shed 5 bases and J shed 6 bases, with 19 bases lying between them. Per germline, CDR1 MNHEY and CDR2 SVGEGT.

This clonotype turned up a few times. CDR3 nucleotide sequence: TGTGCCAGCAGTTACGCGGGAGGAGAGACCCAGTACTTC. Its protein product is CASSYAGGETQYF. V usage is TRBV6-2 or TRBV6-3 and J usage is TRBJ2-5; TRBD2 agrees at 8 bases. The CDR3 extends over 13 amino acids. The germline CDR1 and CDR2 sequences are MNHEY and SVGEGT. V shed 2 bases, J shed 4 bases, and the junction held 0 bases outside the gene matches.

In nucleotides, the CDR3 is TGTGCTAGTGGTTTGGTACGAGGGAGGAACTATGGCTACACCTTC. Translated: CASGLVRGRNYGYTF. This chain joins TRBV12-5 and TRBJ1-2, with D unresolved. V was shortened by 0 bases and J by 2 bases, with 10 bases between the two germline ends. The CDR3 totals 15 residues. Germline CDR1 reads LGHNT; CDR2 reads FRNRAP. The variable domain in full, with the rest retrieved from reference TRBV12-5 and TRBJ1-2, is DARVTQTPRHKVTEMGQEVTMRCQPILGHNTVFWYRQTMMQGLELLAYFRNRAPLDDSGMPKDRFSAEMPDATLATLKIQPSEPRDSAVYFCASGLVRGRNYGYTFGSGTRLTVV.

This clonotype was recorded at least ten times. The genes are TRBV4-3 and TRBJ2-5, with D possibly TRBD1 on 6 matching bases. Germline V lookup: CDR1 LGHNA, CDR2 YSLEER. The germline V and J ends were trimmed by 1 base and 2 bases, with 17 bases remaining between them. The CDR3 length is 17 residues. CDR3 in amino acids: CASSQGQQGFGQETQYF. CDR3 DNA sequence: TGCGCCAGCAGCCAAGGGCAACAGGGTTTCGGACAAGAGACCCAGTACTTC.

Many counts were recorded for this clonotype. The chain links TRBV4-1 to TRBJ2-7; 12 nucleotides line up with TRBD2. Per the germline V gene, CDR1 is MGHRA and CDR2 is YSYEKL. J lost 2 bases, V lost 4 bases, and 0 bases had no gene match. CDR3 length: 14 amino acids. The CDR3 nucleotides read TGCGCCAGCAGCCGACTAGCGGGGGCCTACGAGCAGTACTTC. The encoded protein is CASSRLAGAYEQYF.

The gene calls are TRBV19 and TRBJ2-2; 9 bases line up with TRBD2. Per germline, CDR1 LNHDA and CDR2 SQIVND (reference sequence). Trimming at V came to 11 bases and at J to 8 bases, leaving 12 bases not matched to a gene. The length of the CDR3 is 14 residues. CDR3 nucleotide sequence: TGTGCCTCCAAAGGGCTAGCGGGAAGAGGGGAGCTGTTTTTT. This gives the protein CASKGLAGRGELFF. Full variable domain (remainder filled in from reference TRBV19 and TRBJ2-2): DGGITQSPKYLFRKEGQNVTLSCEQNLNHDAMYWYRQDPGQGLRLIYYSQIVNDFQKGDIAEGYSVSREKKESFPLTVTSAQKNPTAFYLCASKGLAGRGELFFGEGSRLTVL.

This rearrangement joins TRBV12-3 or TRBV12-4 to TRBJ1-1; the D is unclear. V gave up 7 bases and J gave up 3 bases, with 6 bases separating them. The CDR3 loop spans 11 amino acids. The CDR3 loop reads CASMADTEAFF. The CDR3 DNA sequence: TGTGCCAGCATGGCAGACACTGAAGCTTTCTTT.

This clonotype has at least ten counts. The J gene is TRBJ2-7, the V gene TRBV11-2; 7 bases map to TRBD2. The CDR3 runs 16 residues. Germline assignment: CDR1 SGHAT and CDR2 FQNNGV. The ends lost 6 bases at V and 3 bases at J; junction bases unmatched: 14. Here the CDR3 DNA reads TGTGCCAGCAGGGAAGATGGGGGGGGGATGATCTACGAGCAGTACTTC. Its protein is CASREDGGGMIYEQYF.

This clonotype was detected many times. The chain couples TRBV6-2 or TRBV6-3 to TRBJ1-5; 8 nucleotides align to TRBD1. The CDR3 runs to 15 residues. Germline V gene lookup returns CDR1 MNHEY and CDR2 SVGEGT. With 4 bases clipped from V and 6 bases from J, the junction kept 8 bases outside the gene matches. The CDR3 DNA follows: TGTGCCAGCAGTTTATCGACAGGGGCCCGTCAGCCCCAGCATTTT. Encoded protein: CASSLSTGARQPQHF.